This T cell receptor (beta chain) was observed in a study of identical twins (dated by TCRdb to about 2016). For context, the study as a whole: TCR alpha and beta repertoires from monozygotic twins, unrelated adults of various ages and cord blood were deep-sequenced to test whether fetal clonotypes persist. To rule out contamination, the twin experiments were replicated at different times with different library preparation protocols. Findings and caveats that apply to the study as a whole: Excess twin sharing in beta out-of-frame sequences was weaker because fewer shared sequences lowered the signal-to-noise ratio. Recombination models systematically underestimated out-of-frame TCR alpha sharing in monozygotic twins but agreed with sharing between unrelated individuals. Invariant T cells such as MAIT and iNKT could partly confound zero-insertion analyses, though diverse VJ usage argued against this for most clonotypes. Abundant cord blood beta clonotypes carried fewer insertions; young adult naive repertoires showed a weaker similar trend, while memory repertoires showed none. Conclusions relied on cross-sectional statistical analysis, since the same donors could not be followed over many years. Compared with coincidental sharing between unrelated individuals, out-of-frame TCR alpha sequences shared between twins had an excess of sequences with low generation probability.

The library was made by 5' RACE. For sequencing, an Illumina HiSeq 2000 was employed. Template switching introduced a universal primer binding site; the final cDNA contained a unique molecular identifier, enabling accurate counting of TCR cDNA molecules. First-strand cDNA for TCR alpha and beta chains was synthesized from specific primers in the conserved constant-segment region. To control for contamination, each cDNA library was double barcoded with a SMART-Mk sample barcode plus Illumina barcodes. TruSeq adapter sequences along with Illumina sample barcodes were introduced in two successive PCR steps. Sequencing of the TCR alpha and beta cDNA libraries was done on the Illumina HiSeq platform using custom primers. The source study handled its data this way. MiGEC processed the raw reads to extract unique molecular identifiers, while MiXCR was used to determine the CDR3 positions. For each individual, recombination models were inferred using an EM algorithm with the repgenHMM and IGoR tools. Shared clonotype analysis was performed with the tcR package in R, normalizing sharing by the product of cloneset sizes. To study raw recombination without the effects of thymic and clonal selection, out-of-frame nonproductive sequences were analyzed. TCRdb passed the public sequencing reads through fastp at Q25 and MiXCR, retaining productive beta sequences. Every entry covers one CDR3 protein and lists the most common genes and DNA from its rows. TCRdb assigned the V and J calls; the authors' analysis was not used. Within this sample are around 1.7 million distinct CDR3 sequences, with less than 35% of them counted one time only. The ten most abundant clones make up less than 0.35% of the sample.

A distance of 13 bases separates the germline ends of V and J, which lose 10 bases and 7 bases respectively. From cysteine to phenylalanine, the CDR3 is 11 amino acids long. Only the CDR3 region is kept as DNA, spanning 33 bases read in frame from base 1. The germline V gene yields KGHDR for CDR1 and SFDVKD for CDR2. Every donor in the study was a healthy Caucasian. Comment on this clonotype: Its antigen is not yet known. Qualities for individual bases were not recorded, and no much larger clone is one base off.

The origin of this receptor is a newborn girl in good health. Sequencing was done on a sample of cord blood. The V gene is TRBV24-1 and the J gene is TRBJ2-7, with the D call tentatively TRBD1 or TRBD2, each fitting 5 bases. The CDR3 region: CATGATGEQYF. The DNA sequence reads TGTGCCACAGGGGCAACGGGGGAGCAGTACTTC.